This T cell receptor beta chain comes out of a study of OX40 agonist ivuxolimab in advanced cancers. The overall study: Anti-PD-1, anti-PD-L1 or anti-CTLA-4 therapy given earlier was allowed, and approximately 40% had some. Among those treated, three patients had partial responses, one with hepatocellular carcinoma and two with cutaneous melanoma.

Method: immunoSEQ multiplex PCR; TCRdb's copy keeps in-frame clones and lacks some. Counted here are under 70,000 clones, roughly 85% occurring once; the ten biggest clones make up roughly 1.1%. Blood sampling took place at baseline, cycle 4 day 1, and cycle 7 day 1. This receptor was taken from an adult with an advanced solid tumor such as melanoma, head and neck, liver or kidney cancer. The sequencing here drew on CD4+ or CD8+ T cells sorted from blood, taken in a trial of the OX40 agonist ivuxolimab.

Here the CDR3 reads CASSLNVGPYEQYF. The CDR3 DNA follows: TGTGCCAGCAGCTTAAATGTTGGGCCCTACGAGCAGTACTTC. This rearrangement joins TRBV7-3 to TRBJ2-7; D is ambiguous. Germline V lookup: CDR1 SGHTA, CDR2 FQGTGA. The CDR3 is 14 amino acids. The V and J ends lost 1 base and 2 bases respectively, with 9 bases between them.